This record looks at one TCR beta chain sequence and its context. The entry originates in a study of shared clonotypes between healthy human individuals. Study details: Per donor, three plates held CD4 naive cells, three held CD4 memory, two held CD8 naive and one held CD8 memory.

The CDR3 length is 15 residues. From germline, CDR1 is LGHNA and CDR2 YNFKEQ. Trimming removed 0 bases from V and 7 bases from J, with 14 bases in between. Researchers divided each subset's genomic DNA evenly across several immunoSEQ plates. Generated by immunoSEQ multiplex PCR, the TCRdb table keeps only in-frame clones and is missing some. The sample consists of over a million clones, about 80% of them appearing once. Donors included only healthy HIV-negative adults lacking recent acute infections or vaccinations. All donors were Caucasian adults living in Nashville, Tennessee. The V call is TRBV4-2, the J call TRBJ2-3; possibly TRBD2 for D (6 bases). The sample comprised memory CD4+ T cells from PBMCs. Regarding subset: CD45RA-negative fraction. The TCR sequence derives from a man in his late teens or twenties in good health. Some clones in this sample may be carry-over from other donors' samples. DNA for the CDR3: TGTGCCAGCAGCCAAGACCGCGGACTACCTAATACGCAGTATTTT. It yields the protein CASSQDRGLPNTQYF.